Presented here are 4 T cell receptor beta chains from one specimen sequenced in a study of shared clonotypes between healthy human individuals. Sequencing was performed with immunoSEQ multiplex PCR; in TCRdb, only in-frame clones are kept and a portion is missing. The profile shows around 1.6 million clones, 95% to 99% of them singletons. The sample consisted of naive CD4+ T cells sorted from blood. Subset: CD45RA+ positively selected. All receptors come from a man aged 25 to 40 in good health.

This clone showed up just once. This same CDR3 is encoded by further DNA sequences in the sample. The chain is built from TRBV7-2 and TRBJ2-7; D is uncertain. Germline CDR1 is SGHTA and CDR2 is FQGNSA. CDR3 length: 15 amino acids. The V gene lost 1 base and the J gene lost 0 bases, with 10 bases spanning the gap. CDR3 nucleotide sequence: TGTGCCAGCAGCTTAGGGCCCGGCGGCTCCTACGAGCAGTACTTC. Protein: CASSLGPGGSYEQYF.

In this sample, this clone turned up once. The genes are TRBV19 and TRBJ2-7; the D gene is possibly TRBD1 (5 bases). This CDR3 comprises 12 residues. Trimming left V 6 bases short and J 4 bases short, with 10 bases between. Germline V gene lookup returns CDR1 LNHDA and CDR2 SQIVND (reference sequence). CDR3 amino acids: CASRKGAYEQYF. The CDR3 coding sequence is TGTGCCAGTAGGAAAGGGGCTTACGAGCAGTACTTC.

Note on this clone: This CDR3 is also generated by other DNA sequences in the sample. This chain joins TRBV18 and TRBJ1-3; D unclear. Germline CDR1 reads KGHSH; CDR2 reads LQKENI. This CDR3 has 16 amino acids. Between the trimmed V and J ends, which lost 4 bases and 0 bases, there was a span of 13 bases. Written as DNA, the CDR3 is TGTGCCAGCTCACGGGGTCTAGGCGGCTCTGGAAACACCATATATTTT. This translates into CASSRGLGGSGNTIYF.

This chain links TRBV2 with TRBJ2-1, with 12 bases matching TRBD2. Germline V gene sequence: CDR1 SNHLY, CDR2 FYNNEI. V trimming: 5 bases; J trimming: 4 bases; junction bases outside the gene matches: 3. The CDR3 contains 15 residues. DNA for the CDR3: TGTGCCAGCAGTCAGACTAGCGGGAGATACAATGAGCAGTTCTTC. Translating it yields CASSQTSGRYNEQFF.